This T cell receptor beta chain appears in the sequencing data of a study of shared clonotypes between healthy human individuals. Study-wide results and limits: Naive CD4 clonotype sharing across several donors was approximately 5%.

As to this clone: Its antigen is unknown. Different DNA sequences within this sample yield the same CDR3.

The V gene's germline CDR1 is SGHRS and CDR2 YFSETQ. The V end lost 5 bases, the J end lost 9 bases, and 9 bases lay between the germline ends. The CDR3 has 11 amino acids. Cells designated naive CD8 were CD45RO-negative and were positively selected for CCR7, with terminally differentiated effector memory CD45RA+ cells excluded. The protocol was immunoSEQ multiplex PCR, while the TCRdb copy is restricted to in-frame clones and leaves out a portion. The data contain about 1.9 million clones, 80% to 95% of them singletons. This receptor was identified in a man younger than 30 in good health. Some clones in this sample may be carry-over from other donors' samples. The chain combines TRBV5-1 with TRBJ2-1; D unclear. The sequencing sample was made of naive CD8+ T cells from PBMCs. CDR3 sequence (DNA): TGCGCCAGCAGTCTAGGCCCTGAGCAGTTCTTC. As protein: CASSLGPEQFF.